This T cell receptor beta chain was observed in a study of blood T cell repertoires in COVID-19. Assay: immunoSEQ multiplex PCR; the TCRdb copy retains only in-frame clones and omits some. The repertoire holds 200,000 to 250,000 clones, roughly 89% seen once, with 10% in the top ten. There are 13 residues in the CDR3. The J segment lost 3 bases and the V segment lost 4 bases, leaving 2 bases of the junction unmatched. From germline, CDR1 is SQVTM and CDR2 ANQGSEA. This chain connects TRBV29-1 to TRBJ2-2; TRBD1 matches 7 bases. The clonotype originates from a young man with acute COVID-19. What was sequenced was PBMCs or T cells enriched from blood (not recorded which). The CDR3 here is CSVVQGDTGELFF. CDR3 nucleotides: TGCAGCGTTGTGCAGGGGGACACCGGGGAGCTGTTTTTT.